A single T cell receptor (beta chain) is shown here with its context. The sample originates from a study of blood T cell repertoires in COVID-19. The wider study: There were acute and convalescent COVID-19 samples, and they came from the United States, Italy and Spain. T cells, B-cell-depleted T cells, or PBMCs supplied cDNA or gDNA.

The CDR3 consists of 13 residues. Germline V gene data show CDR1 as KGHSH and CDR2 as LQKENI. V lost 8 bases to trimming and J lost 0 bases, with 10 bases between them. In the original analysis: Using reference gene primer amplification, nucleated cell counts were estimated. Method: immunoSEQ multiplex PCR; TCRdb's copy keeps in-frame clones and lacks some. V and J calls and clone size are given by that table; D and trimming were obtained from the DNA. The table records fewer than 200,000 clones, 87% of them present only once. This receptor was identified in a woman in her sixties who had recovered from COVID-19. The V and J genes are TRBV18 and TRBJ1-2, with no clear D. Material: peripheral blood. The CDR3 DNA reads TGTGCCAGCAAGGGAGCGGCTAACTATGGCTACACCTTC. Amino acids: CASKGAANYGYTF.